One sample yielded the 15 T cell receptor beta chains listed below, sequenced in a study of blood T cell repertoires in COVID-19. Profiled with immunoSEQ multiplex PCR; TCRdb holds only in-frame clones, not every one. The sample has under 450,000 clones; approximately 93% are singletons. The sample was PBMCs or T cells enriched from blood (not recorded which). The receptors stem from a middle-aged woman who had been exposed to COVID-19.

This clone has a handful of counts. This chain uses TRBV6-5 with TRBJ2-7; the match to TRBD1 covers 7 bases. The CDR3 is 14 residues long. Per germline, CDR1 MNHEY and CDR2 SVGAGI. The J segment lost 2 bases and the V segment lost 6 bases, leaving 7 bases of the junction unmatched. The CDR3, as DNA: TGTGCCAGCAGACCTTACGGACAGGCCTACGAGCAGTACTTC. Its translation is CASRPYGQAYEQYF.

This sequence joins TRBV2 and TRBJ2-2, with D tentatively TRBD1 (6 bases). Germline V gene sequence: CDR1 SNHLY, CDR2 FYNNEI. Trimming stripped 6 bases from V and 3 bases from J, with 14 bases between. The CDR3 has 15 residues. Written as DNA, the CDR3 is TGTGCCAGCAGGTCGGACAGTACCTACACCGGGGAGCTGTTTTTT. It translates to CASRSDSTYTGELFF.

The chain uses TRBV18 and TRBJ2-7, with 7 bases fitting TRBD2. Germline-derived CDR1 and CDR2 are KGHSH and LQKENI. CDR3 length: 13 residues. V shed 3 bases and J 5 bases; nucleotides not matched to a gene: 4. DNA for the CDR3: TGTGCCAGCTCACCGCGACTAGCTAACGAGCAGTACTTC. It specifies CASSPRLANEQYF.

The chain is built from TRBV7-9 and TRBJ1-3, with D possibly being TRBD1 (5 bases). The CDR3 is 16 residues long. Germline V gene data show CDR1 as SEHNR and CDR2 as FQNEAQ (reference sequence). Trimming took 5 bases from V and 4 from J, leaving 18 bases between them. In DNA, the CDR3 is TGTGCCAGCAGCCCATTGACAGCTTACCTGGGAAACACCATATATTTT. Its protein product is CASSPLTAYLGNTIYF.

V is TRBV6-5 and J is TRBJ1-3; D gene uncertain. Trimming took 2 bases from V and 1 from J, leaving 3 bases between them. This CDR3 is built from 13 residues. Per the germline V gene, CDR1 is MNHEY and CDR2 is SVGAGI. CDR3 amino acids: CASSYLSGNTIYF. CDR3 coding DNA: TGTGCCAGCAGTTACCTATCTGGAAACACCATATATTTT.

The genes are TRBV5-4 and TRBJ1-4, with 9 bases identical to TRBD1. V shed 3 bases, J shed 13 bases, and the junction held 7 bases outside the gene matches. Germline CDR1 and CDR2: SGHNT and YYREEE (reference sequence). The CDR3 is 13 residues long. The chain's CDR3 is CASSSRDRDILFF. As DNA, the CDR3 is TGTGCCAGCAGCTCCCGGGACAGGGATATACTGTTTTTT.

V and J are TRBV7-9 and TRBJ1-3; weak D call: TRBD1 (6 bases). The CDR3 extends over 14 amino acids. V was trimmed by 1 base and J by 2 bases, leaving 6 bases between them. In germline, CDR1 is SEHNR, CDR2 FQNEAQ (reference sequence). The CDR3 region has the DNA TGTGCCAGCAGCTTAGGGACAGCTGGAAACACCATATATTTT. Encoded protein: CASSLGTAGNTIYF.

The V gene is TRBV25-1, the J gene TRBJ1-1; D ambiguous. CDR1 and CDR2 (germline): MGHDK, SYGVNS. There are 14 residues in the CDR3. V shed 7 bases and J shed 6 bases, with 18 bases lying between them. The CDR3 sequence is CASTAGMGGAEAFF. DNA of the CDR3: TGTGCCAGCACCGCCGGGATGGGTGGCGCTGAAGCTTTCTTT.

The J gene is TRBJ2-5, the V gene TRBV5-1; D not resolved. This CDR3 is 15 amino acids long. Trimming took 3 bases from V and 1 from J, leaving 13 bases between them. Germline CDR1 SGHRS, CDR2 YFSETQ. The CDR3 bases are TGCGCCAGCAGCTCCTTACCAGAATCCCAAGAGACCCAGTACTTC. Amino acid sequence: CASSSLPESQETQYF.

The V gene is TRBV4-1, the J gene TRBJ2-1; 9 bases agree with TRBD2. Germline V CDR1 and CDR2: MGHRA, YSYEKL. The CDR3 is 15 residues long. Trimming took 0 bases from V and 3 from J; bases not matched to a gene: 0. The CDR3 DNA is TGCGCCAGCAGCCAAGATAGCGGGAGCTACAATGAGCAGTTCTTC. Its protein product is CASSQDSGSYNEQFF.

The chain carries TRBV27 and TRBJ2-2; D is possibly TRBD2 (6 bases). With 3 bases removed from V and 6 bases from J, the gap between germline ends came to 11 bases. This CDR3 comprises 14 residues. Germline loops: CDR1 MNHEY, CDR2 SMNVEV (reference sequence). The CDR3 spells CASSFGGIAGELFF. In DNA form, the CDR3 reads TGTGCCAGCAGTTTTGGGGGGATAGCCGGGGAGCTGTTTTTT.

The V and J genes are TRBV5-1 and TRBJ2-1; 8 bases are a match to TRBD2. Germline V gives CDR1 SGHRS, CDR2 YFSETQ. The V segment lost 4 bases and the J segment 5 bases; nucleotides outside the gene matches: 2. This CDR3 is 13 amino acids long. The CDR3 reads CASSRLAHNEQFF. The DNA of the CDR3 is TGCGCCAGCAGCCGACTAGCGCACAATGAGCAGTTCTTC.

This chain links TRBV5-4 with TRBJ1-2; 8 bases fit TRBD1. CDR1 is SGHNT and CDR2 is YYREEE in the germline V gene (reference sequence). V trimming: 4 bases; J trimming: 8 bases; junction bases outside the gene matches: 13. The CDR3 has 15 amino acids. Here the CDR3 DNA reads TGTGCCAGCAGCCCCCGGAGGCAGGGGGCGTACGGCTACACCTTC. This sequence encodes CASSPRRQGAYGYTF.

V gene TRBV5-1 combines with J gene TRBJ1-1, with 7 bases fitting TRBD1. In germline, CDR1 is SGHRS, CDR2 YFSETQ. Trimming removed 2 bases from V and 2 bases from J; junction bases left unmatched: 9. The CDR3 runs to 16 residues. The CDR3 DNA follows: TGCGCCAGCAGCTTACAGGGGAATAGAGTCAACACTGAAGCTTTCTTT. It specifies CASSLQGNRVNTEAFF. The full variable domain, in which reference TRBV5-1 and TRBJ1-1 provide the parts outside the CDR3, is KAGVTQTPRYLIKTRGQQVTLSCSPISGHRSVSWYQQTPGQGLQFLFEYFSETQRNKGNFPGRFSGRQFSNSRSEMNVSTLELGDSALYLCASSLQGNRVNTEAFFGQGTRLTVV.

This chain connects TRBV5-1 to TRBJ2-5, with 8 bases lining up with TRBD2. The CDR3 is 14 residues long. V dropped 0 bases and J dropped 5; count of bases not matched to a gene: 3. CDR1 and CDR2 from the germline V gene are SGHRS and YFSETQ. The CDR3 DNA is TGCGCCAGCAGCTTGGAGGGACTAGGGGAGACCCAGTACTTC. It specifies CASSLEGLGETQYF.